This paragraph covers one T cell receptor beta chain sequence. The DNA is left out, because the CDR3 cannot be placed on it with certainty; the CDR3 is given as TCRdb lists it. The sample comes from a study of technical replicates of blood from several donors. Measured with immunoSEQ multiplex PCR; TCRdb has only the in-frame clones, and not every one. The table lists some 74,000 clones, under 98% of them singletons. What was sequenced was T cells isolated from PBMCs. The TCR originated in a human donor in good health.

The CDR3 reads CASSSSDRENEKLFF. The V gene is TRBV27, the J gene TRBJ1-4; the table names TRBD1, a call not compared with the DNA. Germline V gives CDR1 MNHEY, CDR2 SMNVEV (reference sequence). With termini counted, the CDR3 has 15 amino acids.